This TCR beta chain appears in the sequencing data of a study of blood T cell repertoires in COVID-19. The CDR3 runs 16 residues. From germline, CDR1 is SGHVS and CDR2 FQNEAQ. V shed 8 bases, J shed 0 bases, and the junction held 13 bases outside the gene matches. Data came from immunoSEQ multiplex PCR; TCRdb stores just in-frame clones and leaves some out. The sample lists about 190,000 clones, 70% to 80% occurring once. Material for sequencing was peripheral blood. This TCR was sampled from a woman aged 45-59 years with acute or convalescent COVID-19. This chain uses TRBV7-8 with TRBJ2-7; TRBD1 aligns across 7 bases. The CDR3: CASSLEGAGISYEQYF. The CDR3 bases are TGTGCCAGCTCACTAGAGGGGGCAGGGATCTCCTACGAGCAGTACTTC.